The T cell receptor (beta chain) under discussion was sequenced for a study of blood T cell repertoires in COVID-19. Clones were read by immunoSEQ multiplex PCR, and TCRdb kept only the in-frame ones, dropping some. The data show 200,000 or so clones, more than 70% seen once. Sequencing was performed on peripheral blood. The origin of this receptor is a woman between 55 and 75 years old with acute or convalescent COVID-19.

CDR3 loop: CASSAHRGGGADNEQFF. DNA of the CDR3: TGTGCCAGCAGCGCACACCGCGGCGGGGGGGCGGACAATGAGCAGTTCTTC. The rearrangement links TRBV9 to TRBJ2-1; 9 bases fit TRBD2. The germline gives CDR1 SGDLS, CDR2 YYNGEE. The ends lost 3 bases at V and 5 bases at J; junction bases unmatched: 12. This CDR3 spans 17 amino acids.